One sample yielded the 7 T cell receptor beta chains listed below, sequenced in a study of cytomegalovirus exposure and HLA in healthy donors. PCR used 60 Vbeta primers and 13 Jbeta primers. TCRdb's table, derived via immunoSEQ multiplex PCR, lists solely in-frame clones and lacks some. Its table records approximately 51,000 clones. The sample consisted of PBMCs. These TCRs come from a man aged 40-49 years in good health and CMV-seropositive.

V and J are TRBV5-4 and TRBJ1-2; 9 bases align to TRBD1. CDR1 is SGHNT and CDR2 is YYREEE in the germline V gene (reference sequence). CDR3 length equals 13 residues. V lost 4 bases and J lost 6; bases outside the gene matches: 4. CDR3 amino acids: CASSAGTGNGYTF. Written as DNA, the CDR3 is TGTGCCAGCAGCGCCGGGACAGGGAATGGCTACACCTTC.

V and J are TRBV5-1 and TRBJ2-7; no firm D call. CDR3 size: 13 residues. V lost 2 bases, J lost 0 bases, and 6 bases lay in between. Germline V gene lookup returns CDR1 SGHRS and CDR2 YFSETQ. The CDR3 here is CASSFQISYEQYF. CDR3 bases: TGCGCCAGCAGCTTCCAGATCTCCTACGAGCAGTACTTC. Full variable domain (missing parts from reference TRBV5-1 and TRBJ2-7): KAGVTQTPRYLIKTRGQQVTLSCSPISGHRSVSWYQQTPGQGLQFLFEYFSETQRNKGNFPGRFSGRQFSNSRSEMNVSTLELGDSALYLCASSFQISYEQYFGPGTRLTVT.

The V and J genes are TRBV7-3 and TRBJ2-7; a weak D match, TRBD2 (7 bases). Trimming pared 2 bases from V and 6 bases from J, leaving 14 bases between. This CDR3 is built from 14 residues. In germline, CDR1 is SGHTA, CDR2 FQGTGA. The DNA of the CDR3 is TGTGCCAGCAGCTTATCGGGGGGCCCCACCGAGCAGTACTTC. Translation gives CASSLSGGPTEQYF.

The CDR3 nucleotides are TGTGCCTGGAGCGGGACAGGGAACGAAGCTTTCTTT. Its protein product is CAWSGTGNEAFF. The V call is TRBV30, the J call TRBJ1-1; 9 bases agree with TRBD1. The length of the CDR3 is 12 residues. The germline V gene encodes CDR1 GTSNPN and CDR2 SVGIG (reference sequence). V gave up 3 bases and J gave up 8 bases; unmatched junction bases: 4.

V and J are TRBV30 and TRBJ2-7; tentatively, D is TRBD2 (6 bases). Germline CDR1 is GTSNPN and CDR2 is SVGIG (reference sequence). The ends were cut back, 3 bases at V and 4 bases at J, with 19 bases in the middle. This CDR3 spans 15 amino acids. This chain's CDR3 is CAWRGKRLALYEQYF. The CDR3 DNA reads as TGTGCCTGGAGGGGAAAAAGGCTAGCGTTATACGAGCAGTACTTC.

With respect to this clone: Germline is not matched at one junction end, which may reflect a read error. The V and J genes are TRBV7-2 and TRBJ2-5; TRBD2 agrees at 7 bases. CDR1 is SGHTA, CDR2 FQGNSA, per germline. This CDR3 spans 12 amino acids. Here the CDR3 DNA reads TGTGCCAGCAGTCGGGGGGAGGAGACCCGGTACTTC. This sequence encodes CASSRGEETRYF.

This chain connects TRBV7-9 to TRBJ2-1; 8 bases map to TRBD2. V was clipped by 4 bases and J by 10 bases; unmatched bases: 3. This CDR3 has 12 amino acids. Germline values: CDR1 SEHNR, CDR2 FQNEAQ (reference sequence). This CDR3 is CASSSGGQEQFF. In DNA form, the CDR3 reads TGTGCCAGCAGCTCGGGAGGGCAAGAGCAGTTCTTC. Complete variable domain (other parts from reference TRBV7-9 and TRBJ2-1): DTGVSQNPRHKITKRGQNVTFRCDPISEHNRLYWYRQTLGQGPEFLTYFQNEAQLEKSRLLSDRFSAERPKGSFSTLEIQRTEQGDSAMYLCASSSGGQEQFFGPGTRLTVL.